A single sample gave rise to the 22 T cell receptor beta chains below, sequenced in a study of control samples from healthy donors and cancer patients (dated by TCRdb to about 2020). Library prep was done by the immunoSEQ multiplex PCR assay. TCRdb mirrors the immuneACCESS table, restricted to in-frame sequences. Some clones are absent from its copies; in checked studies, under half trace to an unresolved V gene, and the reason for the others is unknown. This sample lists about 54,000 clones; nearly 96% were detected once. The ten largest make up around 1.9% of the sample. The sample consisted of blood. The receptor set was obtained from a woman under 40 in good health.

J is TRBJ2-5 and V is TRBV2; 7 positions agree with TRBD2. CDR3 size: 14 residues. Germline V gene lookup returns CDR1 SNHLY and CDR2 FYNNEI. Trimming at V came to 0 bases and at J to 6 bases, leaving 4 bases not matched to a gene. CDR3 sequence reads: CASSEAGGPKTQYF. CDR3 sequence (DNA): TGTGCCAGCAGTGAAGCGGGAGGGCCCAAGACCCAGTACTTC.

The V call is TRBV7-9, the J call TRBJ2-3; 8 positions agree with TRBD2. Per the germline V gene, CDR1 is SEHNR and CDR2 is FQNEAQ (reference sequence). V trimming: 2 bases; J trimming: 0 bases; junction bases outside the gene matches: 1. The CDR3 has 15 amino acids. The CDR3 sequence: CASSLRTSSTDTQYF. The CDR3 bases are TGTGCCAGCAGCTTAAGGACTAGCAGCACAGATACGCAGTATTTT.

The chain is built from TRBV4-1 and TRBJ2-3; 7 bases align to TRBD2. The CDR3 is 15 residues long. CDR1 is MGHRA and CDR2 is YSYEKL in the germline V gene. The V segment lost 3 bases and the J segment 2 bases; nucleotides outside the gene matches: 5. CDR3 residues: CASSQGGISTDTQYF. CDR3 in DNA: TGCGCCAGCAGCCAGGGGGGGATCTCCACAGATACGCAGTATTTT.

This sequence joins TRBV6-5 and TRBJ1-4, with TRBD1 identical over 9 bases. CDR1 is MNHEY, CDR2 SVGAGI, per germline. After removal of 8 bases from V and 8 bases from J, the junction contained 12 bases not matched to a gene. CDR3 length: 15 residues. CDR3 nucleotides: TGTGCCAGCGGGACAGGGAGTCTAAGGGGCGAAAAACTGTTTTTT. This codes for CASGTGSLRGEKLFF.

The chain uses TRBV27 and TRBJ1-5; D is uncertain. The V end was cut by 3 bases, the J end by 7 bases, with 19 bases between. Germline V gene data show CDR1 as MNHEY and CDR2 as SMNVEV (reference sequence). The CDR3 runs 16 residues. The CDR3 region is CASSFRGGPARQPQHF. DNA of the CDR3: TGTGCCAGCAGTTTCAGAGGTGGACCCGCAAGGCAGCCCCAGCATTTT.

The gene calls are TRBV3-1 (or the pseudogene TRBV3-2) and TRBJ2-7; 11 bases are shared with TRBD1. The germline V gene encodes CDR1 LGHDT and CDR2 YNNKEL (reference sequence). The CDR3 spans 16 residues. V shed 0 bases, J shed 5 bases, and the junction held 6 bases outside the gene matches. In nucleotides, the CDR3 is TGTGCCAGCAGCCAAGACTGGACAGGGGGCTCTGACGAGCAGTACTTC. This encodes CASSQDWTGGSDEQYF.

J is TRBJ2-1 and V is TRBV10-1; 8 nucleotides agree with TRBD2. The germline V gene encodes CDR1 WNHNN and CDR2 SYGVQD (reference sequence). The CDR3 extends over 17 amino acids. The J segment lost 5 bases and the V segment lost 6 bases, leaving 15 bases of the junction unmatched. CDR3 sequence: CASRGYRSGSPNNEQFF. CDR3 DNA: TGCGCCAGCAGAGGTTACAGAAGCGGGAGCCCGAACAATGAGCAGTTCTTC.

The chain joins TRBV5-1 to TRBJ2-7; 9 nucleotides align to TRBD1. Trimming at V came to 4 bases and at J to 2 bases, leaving 7 bases not matched to a gene. The CDR3 extends over 15 amino acids. Germline V gene lookup returns CDR1 SGHRS and CDR2 YFSETQ. CDR3 sequence: CASSLPGQGPYEQYF. As DNA, the CDR3 is TGCGCCAGCAGCCTACCGGGACAGGGTCCCTACGAGCAGTACTTC.

This clone was observed a few times. The chain links TRBV2 to TRBJ2-2; 8 nucleotides align to TRBD1. Germline-derived CDR1 and CDR2 are SNHLY and FYNNEI. V trimming: 7 bases; J trimming: 1 base; junction bases outside the gene matches: 2. The CDR3 consists of 14 residues. The CDR3 reads CASIDRGNTGELFF. The CDR3 DNA reads TGTGCCAGCATTGACAGGGGGAACACCGGGGAGCTGTTTTTT.

This rearrangement joins TRBV3-1 (or the pseudogene TRBV3-2) to TRBJ1-2; a weak D match, TRBD1 (5 bases). V gave up 0 bases and J gave up 4 bases, with 12 bases separating them. Looked up from germline, CDR1 is LGHDT and CDR2 is YNNKEL (reference sequence). The CDR3 totals 15 residues. This CDR3 is CASSQEPGGTYGYTF. The CDR3, as DNA: TGTGCCAGCAGCCAAGAGCCCGGGGGAACCTATGGCTACACCTTC.

The chain uses TRBV7-2 and TRBJ1-1; 8 bases map to TRBD1. The trim removed 5 bases at V and 1 base at J, leaving 6 bases unmatched. CDR1 and CDR2 from the germline V gene are SGHTA and FQGNSA. The CDR3 covers 15 residues. The CDR3 region has the DNA TGTGCCAGCAGCCTGGGGACAGGCGGGAACACTGAAGCTTTCTTT. Translation gives CASSLGTGGNTEAFF. Complete variable domain (other parts from reference TRBV7-2 and TRBJ1-1): GAGVSQSPSNKVTEKGKDVELRCDPISGHTALYWYRQSLGQGLEFLIYFQGNSAPDKSGLPSDRFSAERTGGSVSTLTIQRTQQEDSAVYLCASSLGTGGNTEAFFGQGTRLTVV.

This chain links TRBV5-5 with TRBJ1-1; D uncertain. Germline CDR1 SGHKS, CDR2 YYEKEE (reference sequence). The ends were cut back, 4 bases at V and 1 base at J, with 11 bases in the middle. This CDR3 contains 14 residues. The CDR3 here is CASSPLWENTEAFF. Written as DNA, the CDR3 is TGTGCCAGCAGCCCCTTGTGGGAGAACACTGAAGCTTTCTTT.

The rearrangement joins TRBV7-9 to TRBJ2-7; the D gene is possibly TRBD1 (6 bases). V dropped 0 bases and J dropped 0 bases, with 18 bases sitting between them. CDR3 length: 18 amino acids. The germline CDR1 and CDR2 sequences are SEHNR and FQNEAQ (reference sequence). CDR3 amino acids: CASSLAGRQGSTSYEQYF. The CDR3 DNA sequence: TGTGCCAGCAGCTTAGCGGGGCGGCAGGGGAGTACCTCCTACGAGCAGTACTTC.

The CDR3 coding sequence is TGTGCCAGCAGGCCCAGGGGGGTGGTTTCGAACACTGAAGCTTTCTTT. It codes for CASRPRGVVSNTEAFF. J is TRBJ1-1 and V is TRBV28; 7 bases are a match to TRBD1. The length of the CDR3 is 16 residues. Per germline, CDR1 MDHEN and CDR2 SYDVKM. The V and J ends lost 6 bases and 1 base, in that order; junction bases with no gene match: 11.

As for this clone: The same CDR3 is also encoded by other DNA sequences in this sample. The chain has TRBV9 and TRBJ1-6, with TRBD1 matching 7 bases. The CDR3 is 16 residues long. The trim removed 4 bases at V and 11 bases at J, leaving 15 bases unmatched. Germline V gene data show CDR1 as SGDLS and CDR2 as YYNGEE. The DNA for the CDR3 is TGTGCCAGCAGCCCCCGGGGGGGGCCAGGGGGGACACCCCTCCACTTT. The encoded protein is CASSPRGGPGGTPLHF.

The rearrangement joins TRBV29-1 to TRBJ2-1, with D unclear. The germline CDR1 and CDR2 sequences are SQVTM and ANQGSEA. Trimming cost V 2 bases and J 5 bases, with 4 bases left between them. The CDR3 length is 11 residues. The CDR3, as DNA: TGCAGCGTTGAACAGGACAATGAGCAGTTCTTC. Amino acids: CSVEQDNEQFF.

Points on this clone: The sample contains more than one DNA sequence encoding this CDR3. J is TRBJ2-7 and V is TRBV5-1, with D possibly matching TRBD1 (6 bases). This CDR3 is 16 amino acids long. Looked up from germline, CDR1 is SGHRS and CDR2 is YFSETQ. Deletions cut 5 bases from V and 4 bases from J, with 22 bases between. In DNA form, the CDR3 reads TGCGCCAGCAGTGCGGACCGGACAGCAATTTCTTACGAGCAGTACTTC. Protein sequence: CASSADRTAISYEQYF.

The chain couples TRBV5-1 to TRBJ1-1; D gene ambiguous. The CDR3 extends over 13 amino acids. From germline, CDR1 is SGHRS and CDR2 YFSETQ. V was cut by 2 bases and J by 5 bases, with 10 bases left in between. The CDR3 coding sequence is TGCGCCAGCAGCTTTGGGTCCGGGACTGAAGCTTTCTTT. Protein: CASSFGSGTEAFF.

The rearrangement joins TRBV18 to TRBJ2-1, with 9 bases identical to TRBD1. CDR3 length equals 16 residues. Germline CDR1 KGHSH, CDR2 LQKENI. J gave up 7 bases and V 3 bases, and 10 bases lay outside the gene matches. The CDR3 region has the DNA TGTGCCAGCTCACCTCAGGGACAGGGCTTGGGGAATGAGCAGTTCTTC. Encoded protein: CASSPQGQGLGNEQFF.

The V call is TRBV30, the J call TRBJ2-1; the match to TRBD2 covers 9 bases. Germline-derived CDR1 and CDR2 are GTSNPN and SVGIG (reference sequence). This CDR3 is 15 amino acids long. The V and J ends lost 0 bases and 8 bases, in that order; junction bases with no gene match: 8. The CDR3 spells CAWSVSASGMDEQFF. CDR3 sequence (DNA): TGTGCCTGGAGTGTTAGTGCTAGCGGGATGGATGAGCAGTTCTTC.

This CDR3 reads CASSPTAPTTNEKLFF. The DNA of the CDR3 is TGTGCCAGCTCACCAACGGCACCAACAACTAATGAAAAACTGTTTTTT. This rearrangement joins TRBV18 to TRBJ1-4; no reliable D call. The length of the CDR3 is 16 residues. Germline assignment: CDR1 KGHSH and CDR2 LQKENI. Trimming pared 2 bases from V and 0 bases from J, leaving 10 bases between.

This clone is a singleton in its sample. The chain is built from TRBV5-1 and TRBJ2-7; 9 bases line up with TRBD1. The CDR3 is 13 residues long. The germline CDR1 and CDR2 sequences are SGHRS and YFSETQ. The V gene end was trimmed by 3 bases and the J gene end by 6 bases; junction bases not matched to a gene: 4. CDR3 residues: CASSSTGGAEQYF. The CDR3 coding sequence is TGCGCCAGCAGCTCCACAGGGGGCGCCGAGCAGTACTTC.